Following are 20 T cell receptor beta chains from one sample sequenced in a study of blood T cell repertoires in COVID-19. Libraries were prepared by immunoSEQ multiplex PCR; TCRdb keeps only in-frame clonotypes and omits some of them. The sample consists of some 230,000 clones, 80% to 90% of them appearing once. The sequenced sample consisted of PBMCs or T cells enriched from blood (not recorded which). The source is a woman aged 18 to 35 in a cohort exposed to, infected with or recovered from COVID-19 (not recorded which).

This chain joins TRBV7-6 and TRBJ1-1, with a tentative D call TRBD1 (6 bases). V gave up 2 bases and J gave up 3 bases, with 7 bases separating them. This CDR3 contains 13 residues. CDR1 is SGHVS and CDR2 is FNYEAQ in the germline V gene. Here the CDR3 reads CASSLTGYTEAFF. In DNA, the CDR3 is TGTGCCAGCAGCTTAACAGGGTACACTGAAGCTTTCTTT.

Written as DNA, the CDR3 is TGCGCCAGCAGCTTGGAAGACGGGGGGGCCAATACGCAGTATTTT. Its translation: CASSLEDGGANTQYF. The rearrangement uses TRBV5-1 and TRBJ2-3; 8 bases fit TRBD2. Germline V gene sequence: CDR1 SGHRS, CDR2 YFSETQ. The CDR3 has 15 amino acids. V was pared by 0 bases and J by 7 bases, with 7 bases of the junction left unmatched.

V is TRBV24-1 and J is TRBJ1-1; a weak D match, TRBD1 (5 bases). V shed 3 bases and J shed 1 base, with 8 bases lying between them. The CDR3 spans 14 residues. Germline lookup yields CDR1 KGHDR and CDR2 SFDVKD. CDR3 bases: TGTGCCACCAGTGATAGTACAGGGAACACTGAAGCTTTCTTT. The encoded protein is CATSDSTGNTEAFF.

The gene calls are TRBV4-1 and TRBJ2-5; maybe TRBD2 (7 bases). The germline gives CDR1 MGHRA, CDR2 YSYEKL. CDR3 length: 17 residues. Trimming left V 4 bases short and J 4 bases short, with 22 bases between. The CDR3 sequence is CASSPIFGGAALETQYF. CDR3 bases: TGCGCCAGCAGCCCAATTTTTGGGGGGGCCGCTTTAGAGACCCAGTACTTC.

The chain uses TRBV27 and TRBJ2-7; D may be TRBD2 (6 bases). The CDR3 consists of 13 residues. The germline gives CDR1 MNHEY, CDR2 SMNVEV (reference sequence). V was cut by 2 bases and J by 2 bases, with 7 bases left in between. The chain's CDR3 is CASSLAGPYEQYF. CDR3 bases: TGTGCCAGCAGTTTAGCGGGACCCTACGAGCAGTACTTC.

The chain carries TRBV7-9 and TRBJ2-1; 8 nucleotides line up with TRBD1. CDR1 and CDR2 from the germline V gene are SEHNR and FQNEAQ (reference sequence). J was trimmed by 6 bases and V by 2 bases; bases with no gene match: 3. CDR3 length equals 14 residues. CDR3 in DNA: TGTGCCAGCAGCTTAACAGGGGGTGTCAATGAGCAGTTCTTC. Protein sequence: CASSLTGGVNEQFF.

The chain carries TRBV19 and TRBJ1-5; 12 nucleotides agree with TRBD1. The V and J ends lost 6 bases and 4 bases, in that order; junction bases with no gene match: 7. Germline V gives CDR1 LNHDA, CDR2 SQIVND (reference sequence). The length of the CDR3 is 16 residues. CDR3 region: CASRRDRGRSNQPQHF. CDR3 sequence (DNA): TGTGCCAGTAGACGGGACAGGGGGCGGTCAAATCAGCCCCAGCATTTT.

V is TRBV27 and J is TRBJ1-5, with TRBD1 matching over 9 bases. Germline V gene lookup returns CDR1 MNHEY and CDR2 SMNVEV (reference sequence). The CDR3 sequence is 15 residues long. J gave up 7 bases and V 2 bases, and 6 bases lay outside the gene matches. The CDR3 spells CASSLVGQGTQPQHF. DNA of the CDR3: TGTGCCAGCAGTTTAGTGGGACAGGGTACGCAGCCCCAGCATTTT.

The chain is built from TRBV18 and TRBJ2-2; D might be TRBD1 (5 bases). V gave up 2 bases and J gave up 4 bases, with 11 bases separating them. Germline CDR1 and CDR2: KGHSH and LQKENI. The length of the CDR3 is 15 residues. Written as DNA, the CDR3 is TGTGCCAGCTCACCAGAAGAAGGGGTCACCGGGGAGCTGTTTTTT. It specifies CASSPEEGVTGELFF.

This clone was found once. This chain links TRBV11-2 with TRBJ1-1; D gene uncertain. The CDR3 extends over 15 amino acids. Germline CDR1 is SGHAT and CDR2 is FQNNGV. V lost 6 bases and J lost 1, with 15 bases in between. As DNA, the CDR3 is TGTGCCAGCAGTCCTCGGAGCCAGAGGAACACTGAAGCTTTCTTT. Encoded protein: CASSPRSQRNTEAFF. The variable domain in full, with the rest retrieved from reference TRBV11-2 and TRBJ1-1, is EAGVAQSPRYKIIEKRQSVAFWCNPISGHATLYWYQQILGQGPKLLIQFQNNGVVDDSQLPKDRFSAERLKGVDSTLKIQPAKLEDSAVYLCASSPRSQRNTEAFFGQGTRLTVV.

This chain joins TRBV7-7 and TRBJ2-2; TRBD1 might be the D (6 bases). V gave up 3 bases and J gave up 11 bases, with 16 bases separating them. Germline V CDR1 and CDR2: SSHAT, FNYEAQ (reference sequence). The CDR3 totals 14 residues. This CDR3 is CASSFSRRDKELFF. The CDR3, as DNA: TGTGCCAGCAGCTTTTCCCGCCGGGACAAAGAGCTGTTTTTT.

The rearrangement joins TRBV5-1 to TRBJ2-7, with 8 bases aligning to TRBD1. The CDR3 is 13 residues long. With 3 bases clipped from V and 5 bases from J, the junction kept 4 bases outside the gene matches. Germline loops: CDR1 SGHRS, CDR2 YFSETQ. The CDR3 region is CASSSRGLNEQYF. The CDR3 DNA is TGCGCCAGCAGCTCCAGGGGGCTAAACGAGCAGTACTTC.

J is TRBJ1-1 and V is TRBV5-4; unclear D gene. Between the trimmed V and J ends, which lost 0 bases and 0 bases, there was a span of 9 bases. CDR1 and CDR2 (germline): SGHNT, YYREEE (reference sequence). The CDR3 loop spans 15 amino acids. CDR3 nucleotide sequence: TGTGCCAGCAGCTTGGAGCGAGGCTTGAACACTGAAGCTTTCTTT. This sequence encodes CASSLERGLNTEAFF. Full variable domain (missing parts from reference TRBV5-4 and TRBJ1-1): ETGVTQSPTHLIKTRGQQVTLRCSSQSGHNTVSWYQQALGQGPQFIFQYYREEENGRGNFPPRFSGLQFPNYSSELNVNALELDDSALYLCASSLERGLNTEAFFGQGTRLTVV.

The rearrangement uses TRBV5-6 and TRBJ1-5; TRBD1 matches 11 bases. The ends lost 4 bases at V and 3 bases at J; junction bases unmatched: 3. The CDR3 extends over 15 amino acids. CDR1 and CDR2 from the germline V gene are SGHDT and YYEEEE. CDR3 amino acids: CASSRTGGLNQPQHF. CDR3 sequence (DNA): TGTGCCAGCAGCCGGACAGGGGGCCTCAATCAGCCCCAGCATTTT.

This clone was counted only a few times. This chain uses TRBV2 with TRBJ2-1; 9 bases agree with TRBD2. Germline values: CDR1 SNHLY, CDR2 FYNNEI. The CDR3 spans 15 residues. The J segment lost 6 bases and the V segment lost 7 bases, leaving 10 bases of the junction unmatched. CDR3 sequence: CASTPLGGGANEQFF. The CDR3 DNA sequence: TGTGCCAGCACTCCACTCGGCGGGGGGGCCAATGAGCAGTTCTTC. Full variable domain (rest looked up from reference TRBV2 and TRBJ2-1): EPEVTQTPSHQVTQMGQEVILRCVPISNHLYFYWYRQILGQKVEFLVSFYNNEISEKSEIFDDQFSVERPDGSNFTLKIRSTKLEDSAMYFCASTPLGGGANEQFFGPGTRLTVL.

This chain uses TRBV5-4 with TRBJ2-5, with 10 bases fitting TRBD2. The CDR3 extends over 16 amino acids. V was clipped by 4 bases and J by 1 base; unmatched bases: 7. Per the germline V gene, CDR1 is SGHNT and CDR2 is YYREEE (reference sequence). The CDR3 here is CASSRGASGSQETQYF. The CDR3 coding sequence is TGTGCCAGCAGCCGGGGGGCTAGCGGGAGCCAAGAGACCCAGTACTTC.

This chain links TRBV11-2 with TRBJ1-6; D possibly corresponds to TRBD1 (6 bases). The germline gives CDR1 SGHAT, CDR2 FQNNGV. Trimming removed 0 bases at V and 7 bases at J, with 10 bases between. The length of the CDR3 is 15 residues. Here the CDR3 reads CASSLEGGANSPLHF. DNA of the CDR3: TGTGCCAGCAGCTTAGAAGGGGGTGCAAATTCACCCCTCCACTTT.

This clone is a singleton in its sample. The rearrangement joins TRBV11-3 to TRBJ2-1; tentatively, D is TRBD2 (6 bases). The CDR3 spans 15 residues. Germline CDR1 is SGHNT and CDR2 is YENEEA. V shed 0 bases and J shed 2 bases, with 8 bases lying between them. The CDR3 DNA reads TGTGCCAGCAGCTTAGAGGCGGGGACCTACAATGAGCAGTTCTTC. This translates into CASSLEAGTYNEQFF.

CDR3 nucleotides: TGTGCCAGTAGTATAGTTGAATTGGAGGACTATGGCTACACCTTC. Protein: CASSIVELEDYGYTF. The rearrangement uses TRBV19 and TRBJ1-2; D remains ambiguous. Germline CDR1 LNHDA, CDR2 SQIVND (reference sequence). This CDR3 has 15 residues. The germline V and J ends were trimmed by 1 base and 3 bases, with 12 bases remaining between them.

The chain combines TRBV7-9 with TRBJ2-2; TRBD2 matches 8 bases. The V segment lost 3 bases and the J segment 1 base; nucleotides outside the gene matches: 1. The CDR3 has 15 amino acids. Germline V lookup: CDR1 SEHNR, CDR2 FQNEAQ (reference sequence). The CDR3 protein is CASSLTSENTGELFF. CDR3 DNA sequence: TGTGCCAGCAGCTTGACTAGCGAGAACACCGGGGAGCTGTTTTTT. Drawing the rest from reference TRBV7-9 and TRBJ2-2, the complete variable domain is DTGVSQNPRHKITKRGQNVTFRCDPISEHNRLYWYRQTLGQGPEFLTYFQNEAQLEKSRLLSDRFSAERPKGSFSTLEIQRTEQGDSAMYLCASSLTSENTGELFFGEGSRLTVL.